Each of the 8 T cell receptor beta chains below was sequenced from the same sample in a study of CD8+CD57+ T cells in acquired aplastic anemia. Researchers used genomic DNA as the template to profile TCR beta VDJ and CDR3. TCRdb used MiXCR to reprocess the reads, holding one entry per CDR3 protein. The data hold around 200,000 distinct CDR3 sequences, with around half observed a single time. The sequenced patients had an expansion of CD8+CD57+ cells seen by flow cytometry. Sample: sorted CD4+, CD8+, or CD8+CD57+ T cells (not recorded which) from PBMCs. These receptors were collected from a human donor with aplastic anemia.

This CDR3 reads CASSGGVRAFF. DNA for the CDR3: TGCGCCAGCAGTGGTGGGGTTCGGGCTTTCTTT. The gene calls are TRBV10-1 and TRBJ1-1; no clear D. This CDR3 comprises 11 residues. CDR1 and CDR2 (germline): WNHNN, SYGVQD (reference sequence). The germline V and J ends were trimmed by 4 bases and 11 bases, with 11 bases remaining between them.

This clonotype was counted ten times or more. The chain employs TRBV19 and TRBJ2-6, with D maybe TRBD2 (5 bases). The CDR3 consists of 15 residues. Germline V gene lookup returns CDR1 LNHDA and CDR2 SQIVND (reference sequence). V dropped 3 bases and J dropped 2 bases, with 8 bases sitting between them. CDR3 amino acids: CASSIFGAGANVLTF. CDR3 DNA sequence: TGTGCCAGTAGTATTTTCGGGGCTGGGGCCAACGTCCTGACTTTC.

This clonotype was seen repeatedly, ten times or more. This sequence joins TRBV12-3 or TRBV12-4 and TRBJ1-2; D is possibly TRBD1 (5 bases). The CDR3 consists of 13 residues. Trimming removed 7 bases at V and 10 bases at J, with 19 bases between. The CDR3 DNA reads TGTGCCAGCACCCGGGGACCTCACAGCACCTACACCTTC. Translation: CASTRGPHSTYTF.

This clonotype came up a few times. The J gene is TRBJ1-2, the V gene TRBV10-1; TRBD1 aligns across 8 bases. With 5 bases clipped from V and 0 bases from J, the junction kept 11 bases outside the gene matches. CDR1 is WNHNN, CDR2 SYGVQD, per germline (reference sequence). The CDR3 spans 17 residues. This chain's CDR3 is CASSTGTGSYTNYGYTF. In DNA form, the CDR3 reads TGCGCCAGCAGTACCGGGACAGGATCCTATACTAACTATGGCTACACCTTC.

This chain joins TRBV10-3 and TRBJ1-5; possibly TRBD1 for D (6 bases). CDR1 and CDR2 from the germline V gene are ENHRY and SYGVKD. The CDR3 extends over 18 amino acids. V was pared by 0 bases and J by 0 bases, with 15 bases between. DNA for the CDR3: TGTGCCATCAGTGAGTCAGGGGGACAATCCTATAGCAATCAGCCCCAGCATTTT. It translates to CAISESGGQSYSNQPQHF.

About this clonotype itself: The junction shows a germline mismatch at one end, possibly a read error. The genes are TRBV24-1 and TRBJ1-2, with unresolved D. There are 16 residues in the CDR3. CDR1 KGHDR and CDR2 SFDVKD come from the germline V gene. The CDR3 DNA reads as TGTGCCAGCAGTCTGCGTACAACGGACTTCACCTATGGCTACACCTTC. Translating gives CASSLRTTDFTYGYTF.

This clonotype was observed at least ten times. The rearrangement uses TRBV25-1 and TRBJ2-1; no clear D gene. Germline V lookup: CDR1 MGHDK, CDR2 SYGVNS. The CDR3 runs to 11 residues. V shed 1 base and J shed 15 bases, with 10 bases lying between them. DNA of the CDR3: TGTGCCAGCAGTGAATCTCCCACGGGGTTCTTC. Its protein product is CASSESPTGFF.

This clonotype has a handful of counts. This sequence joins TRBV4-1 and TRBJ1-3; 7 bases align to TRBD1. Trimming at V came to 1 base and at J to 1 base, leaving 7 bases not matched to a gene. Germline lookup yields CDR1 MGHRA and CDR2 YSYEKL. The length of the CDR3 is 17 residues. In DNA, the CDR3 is TGCGCCAGCAGCCAAGGTAGGGGGCAAGTGTCTGGAAACACCATATATTTT. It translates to CASSQGRGQVSGNTIYF.